A single sample gave rise to the 29 T cell receptor beta chains below, sequenced in a study of blood T cell repertoires in COVID-19. Repertoires were generated with immunoSEQ multiplex PCR, while TCRdb's copy carries only in-frame clones and drops some. The sample carries tens of thousands of clones, roughly 78% recorded once. Source material: peripheral blood. Receptors originate from a woman in her 70s with acute or convalescent COVID-19.

The V gene is TRBV4-3, the J gene TRBJ2-7; no clear D. The CDR3 consists of 12 residues. Between the trimmed V and J ends, which lost 0 bases and 3 bases, there was a span of 3 bases. Germline CDR1 LGHNA, CDR2 YSLEER. The DNA for the CDR3 is TGCGCCAGCAGCCAAGACGGCTACGAGCAGTACTTC. Translated, it gives CASSQDGYEQYF.

This rearrangement joins TRBV5-1 to TRBJ2-1; D not certain. Germline V gene data show CDR1 as SGHRS and CDR2 as YFSETQ. The V gene lost 6 bases and the J gene lost 7 bases, with 5 bases spanning the gap. The CDR3 covers 10 residues. The CDR3 DNA sequence: TGCGCCAGCAACGGGAATGAGCAGTTCTTC. The encoded protein is CASNGNEQFF.

The chain is built from TRBV5-1 and TRBJ1-6; possibly TRBD1 for D (5 bases). V was clipped by 4 bases and J by 10 bases, with 15 bases between them. Germline V lookup: CDR1 SGHRS, CDR2 YFSETQ. The CDR3 extends over 14 amino acids. Here the CDR3 reads CASSRGESGSPLHF. CDR3 DNA: TGCGCCAGCAGCCGCGGGGAGTCAGGGTCACCCCTCCACTTT. The full variable domain, in which reference TRBV5-1 and TRBJ1-6 provide the parts outside the CDR3, is KAGVTQTPRYLIKTRGQQVTLSCSPISGHRSVSWYQQTPGQGLQFLFEYFSETQRNKGNFPGRFSGRQFSNSRSEMNVSTLELGDSALYLCASSRGESGSPLHFGNGTRLTVT.

The chain recombines TRBV12-5 with TRBJ1-5, with D unclear. The germline V gene encodes CDR1 LGHNT and CDR2 FRNRAP. V dropped 0 bases and J dropped 6 bases, with 12 bases sitting between them. The CDR3 is made up of 15 amino acids. This CDR3 reads CASGLVLGGGQPQHF. In DNA, the CDR3 is TGTGCTAGTGGTTTGGTATTAGGCGGTGGTCAGCCCCAGCATTTT.

V is TRBV5-5 and J is TRBJ1-2; 11 bases fit TRBD1. The CDR3 is 17 residues long. The germline V gene encodes CDR1 SGHKS and CDR2 YYEKEE (reference sequence). Losses at the gene ends were 4 bases for V and 3 bases for J; bases not matched to a gene: 11. This CDR3 reads CASSASDRGLGDYGYTF. For the CDR3, the DNA is TGTGCCAGCAGCGCATCGGACAGGGGGCTAGGTGACTATGGCTACACCTTC. The full variable domain, with the rest looked up from reference TRBV5-5 and TRBJ1-2, is DAGVTQSPTHLIKTRGQQVTLRCSPISGHKSVSWYQQVLGQGPQFIFQYYEKEERGRGNFPDRFSARQFPNYSSELNVNALLLGDSALYLCASSASDRGLGDYGYTFGSGTRLTVV.

The chain employs TRBV6-5 and TRBJ1-5; 8 positions agree with TRBD1. The length of the CDR3 is 15 residues. The V segment lost 0 bases and the J segment 4 bases; nucleotides outside the gene matches: 2. Germline lookup yields CDR1 MNHEY and CDR2 SVGAGI. The chain's CDR3 is CASSYSRQGNQPQHF. In nucleotides, the CDR3 is TGTGCCAGCAGTTACTCAAGACAGGGGAATCAGCCCCAGCATTTT.

This rearrangement joins TRBV21-1 to TRBJ1-2; whether TRBD1, the table's D call, matches the DNA was not checked. TRBV21-1 is given as a pseudogene. CDR3 length: 15 amino acids. The DNA for the CDR3 is TGTGCCAGCAGGCACGACAGGGGGCCCGTCCAAGGCTACACCTTC. Translation: CASRHDRGPVQGYTF.

The rearrangement links TRBV5-1 to TRBJ2-5; 9 bases line up with TRBD2. Germline trimming cut 2 bases from V and 1 base from J; bases unmatched to any gene: 9. Germline CDR1 and CDR2: SGHRS and YFSETQ. This CDR3 comprises 17 residues. The CDR3 here is CASSLRTSAYSQETQYF. The CDR3 DNA follows: TGCGCCAGCAGCTTACGGACTAGCGCGTACTCCCAAGAGACCCAGTACTTC. Variable domain in full (rest from reference TRBV5-1 and TRBJ2-5): KAGVTQTPRYLIKTRGQQVTLSCSPISGHRSVSWYQQTPGQGLQFLFEYFSETQRNKGNFPGRFSGRQFSNSRSEMNVSTLELGDSALYLCASSLRTSAYSQETQYFGPGTRLLVL.

This chain links TRBV19 with TRBJ1-2; 8 bases agree with TRBD1. The CDR3 is made up of 15 amino acids. Trimming removed 3 bases from V and 6 bases from J; junction bases left unmatched: 9. Germline assignment: CDR1 LNHDA and CDR2 SQIVND (reference sequence). CDR3 loop: CASSIGPGTGDGYTF. The CDR3 bases are TGTGCCAGTAGTATCGGGCCCGGGACAGGAGATGGCTACACCTTC.

The chain couples TRBV6-1 to TRBJ2-2; TRBD2 agrees at 8 bases. This CDR3 region has 16 residues. The junction had 6 bases not matched to a gene; V was cut back by 2 bases and J by 4 bases. Germline loops: CDR1 MNHNS, CDR2 SASEGT. This CDR3 reads CASSETGGATTGELFF. The DNA for the CDR3 is TGTGCCAGCAGTGAAACCGGGGGGGCGACCACCGGGGAGCTGTTTTTT.

This clone was found many times. The V call is TRBV11-1, the J call TRBJ1-2, with 7 bases lining up with TRBD1. Germline V gene sequence: CDR1 SGHAT, CDR2 FQDESV (reference sequence). V dropped 2 bases and J dropped 7; count of bases not matched to a gene: 7. The CDR3 is 14 residues long. The CDR3 loop reads CASSLNRQGGGYTF. DNA of the CDR3: TGTGCCAGCAGCTTAAACCGACAGGGTGGTGGCTACACCTTC.

The chain's CDR3 is CASSLDGSLTKYF. CDR3 bases: TGTGCCAGCAGCTTAGACGGTAGCCTCACCAAGTACTTC. This chain uses TRBV7-9 with TRBJ2-7; D not resolved. The CDR3 runs to 13 residues. V was shortened by 1 base and J by 11 bases, with 15 bases between the two germline ends. CDR1 and CDR2 (germline): SEHNR, FQNEAQ (reference sequence).

Remarks on this clone: Germline and junction disagree at one end, which may indicate a read error. This chain uses TRBV4-1 with TRBJ1-1, with D possibly matching TRBD1 (6 bases). The CDR3 spans 12 residues. CDR1 and CDR2 (germline): MGHRA, YSYEKL. In DNA, the CDR3 is TGCGCCAGCAGCCAAGGGAGTAGACAGGTTATCTTT. The encoded protein is CASSQGSRQVIF.

The chain couples TRBV11-2 to TRBJ1-2; D is possibly TRBD1 (6 bases). Trimming stripped 1 base from V and 3 bases from J, with 12 bases between. This CDR3 spans 15 amino acids. Germline lookup yields CDR1 SGHAT and CDR2 FQNNGV. In DNA, the CDR3 is TGTGCCAGCAGCTTAGTAGGGGGGGGCCACTATGGCTACACCTTC. Residues: CASSLVGGGHYGYTF.

The chain employs TRBV2 and TRBJ1-6, with D perhaps TRBD1 (6 bases). CDR1 is SNHLY and CDR2 is FYNNEI in the germline V gene. CDR3 size: 13 residues. Trimming pared 7 bases from V and 8 bases from J, leaving 12 bases between. The CDR3 is CASKQGIYSPLHF. In DNA form, the CDR3 reads TGTGCCAGCAAGCAGGGGATCTATTCACCCCTCCACTTT.

The CDR3 DNA is TGTGCCAGCAGCCAAGAGACGAGAGACTACTATGGCTACACCTTC. This codes for CASSQETRDYYGYTF. The chain uses TRBV3-1 (or the pseudogene TRBV3-2) and TRBJ1-2; D gene uncertain. V lost 0 bases and J lost 3, with 11 bases in between. The CDR3 covers 15 residues. The germline V gene encodes CDR1 LGHDT and CDR2 YNNKEL (reference sequence).

This clone was counted between two and nine times. This chain uses TRBV10-3 with TRBJ1-2; tentative D call: TRBD1 (5 bases). Germline V lookup: CDR1 ENHRY, CDR2 SYGVKD. V was shortened by 2 bases and J by 5 bases, with 12 bases between the two germline ends. The CDR3 runs 14 residues. The CDR3 loop is CAISETGPLYGYTF. The CDR3 nucleotides are TGTGCCATCAGTGAGACAGGACCCCTTTATGGCTACACCTTC.

The chain combines TRBV6-2 or TRBV6-3 with TRBJ2-7; the D gene is possibly TRBD2 (5 bases). The CDR3 totals 16 residues. Trimming shortened V by 7 bases and J by 2 bases, and 21 bases separated the two germline ends. CDR1 and CDR2 from the germline V gene are MNHEY and SVGEGT. In DNA, the CDR3 is TGTGCCAGCACCCCGGATAGCGACGGTGGACCCTACGAGCAGTACTTC. Amino acid sequence: CASTPDSDGGPYEQYF.

The chain recombines TRBV7-6 with TRBJ2-1; a possible D gene is TRBD2 (5 bases). The CDR3 sequence is 15 residues long. Germline values: CDR1 SGHVS, CDR2 FNYEAQ. Trimming shortened V by 5 bases and J by 3 bases, and 14 bases separated the two germline ends. CDR3: CASSPRRTVYNEQFF. The CDR3 bases are TGTGCCAGCAGCCCTAGGAGGACCGTCTACAATGAGCAGTTCTTC.

V and J are TRBV27 and TRBJ2-7, with a possible D match to TRBD2 (5 bases). The germline V gene has CDR1 MNHEY and CDR2 SMNVEV (reference sequence). V was shortened by 1 base and J by 7 bases, with 17 bases between the two germline ends. The CDR3 runs 15 residues. This CDR3 is CASSLLRVRVREQYF. DNA of the CDR3: TGTGCCAGCAGTTTATTGCGGGTCCGGGTGAGGGAGCAGTACTTC.

This clone has just a few counts. This chain's CDR3 is CASSLAFGTANTEAFF. The DNA of the CDR3 is TGCGCCAGCAGCTTGGCATTTGGGACAGCGAACACTGAAGCTTTCTTT. V usage is TRBV5-1 and J usage is TRBJ1-1, with TRBD1 identical over 7 bases. The CDR3 has 16 residues. Germline V CDR1 and CDR2: SGHRS, YFSETQ. V was clipped by 0 bases and J by 1 base; unmatched bases: 6. Together with reference TRBV5-1 and TRBJ1-1, the CDR3 gives the full variable domain: KAGVTQTPRYLIKTRGQQVTLSCSPISGHRSVSWYQQTPGQGLQFLFEYFSETQRNKGNFPGRFSGRQFSNSRSEMNVSTLELGDSALYLCASSLAFGTANTEAFFGQGTRLTVV.

This chain links TRBV14 with TRBJ2-5; tentative D call: TRBD1 (5 bases). Germline V lookup: CDR1 SGHDN, CDR2 FVKESK. The CDR3 has 14 residues. The V gene lost 4 bases and the J gene lost 5 bases, with 14 bases spanning the gap. CDR3 in amino acids: CASSLSGQRETQYF. The CDR3, as DNA: TGTGCCAGCAGCCTGTCTGGACAACGGGAGACCCAGTACTTC.

This rearrangement joins TRBV5-6 to TRBJ1-2; maybe TRBD1 (6 bases). CDR1 and CDR2 (germline): SGHDT, YYEEEE. The CDR3 runs 16 residues. Between the trimmed V and J ends, which lost 0 bases and 6 bases, there was a span of 18 bases. The CDR3 DNA is TGTGCCAGCAGCTTGGCCATTTGGGGGGGCGAGGATGGCTACACCTTC. This gives the protein CASSLAIWGGEDGYTF.

The chain uses TRBV7-2 and TRBJ2-2; D perhaps matches TRBD1 (6 bases). V lost 5 bases to trimming and J lost 0 bases, with 10 bases between them. This CDR3 is 15 amino acids long. Per the germline V gene, CDR1 is SGHTA and CDR2 is FQGNSA. CDR3 protein: CASSRRGSNTGELFF. The DNA for the CDR3 is TGTGCCAGCAGCCGCAGGGGTTCGAACACCGGGGAGCTGTTTTTT. The full variable domain, with the rest looked up from reference TRBV7-2 and TRBJ2-2, is GAGVSQSPSNKVTEKGKDVELRCDPISGHTALYWYRQSLGQGLEFLIYFQGNSAPDKSGLPSDRFSAERTGGSVSTLTIQRTQQEDSAVYLCASSRRGSNTGELFFGEGSRLTVL.

V is TRBV6-5 and J is TRBJ2-5, with 8 positions matching TRBD2. The CDR3 totals 15 residues. Trimming at V came to 0 bases and at J to 5 bases, leaving 5 bases not matched to a gene. The germline gives CDR1 MNHEY, CDR2 SVGAGI. This CDR3 is CASSYSAGGMETQYF. The CDR3 DNA follows: TGTGCCAGCAGTTACTCGGCGGGGGGTATGGAGACCCAGTACTTC.

The chain uses TRBV4-2 and TRBJ2-3, with D perhaps TRBD2 (6 bases). In germline, CDR1 is LGHNA, CDR2 YNFKEQ. The V end was cut by 1 base, the J end by 0 bases, with 11 bases between. This CDR3 is built from 16 residues. CDR3 region: CASSQVIAASTDTQYF. The CDR3, as DNA: TGTGCCAGCAGCCAAGTGATAGCGGCGAGCACAGATACGCAGTATTTT.

This clone turned up a few times. The V gene is TRBV3-1 (or the pseudogene TRBV3-2), the J gene TRBJ1-5, with no clear D. The V gene lost 4 bases and the J gene lost 2 bases, with 12 bases spanning the gap. The CDR3 consists of 15 residues. Germline-derived CDR1 and CDR2 are LGHDT and YNNKEL (reference sequence). CDR3 in DNA: TGTGCCAGCAGCCTCGGGGTTAGGGGCAATCAGCCCCAGCATTTT. It yields the protein CASSLGVRGNQPQHF.

The chain has TRBV19 and TRBJ1-1, with D possibly matching TRBD1 (5 bases). V gave up 5 bases and J gave up 1 base, with 14 bases separating them. The CDR3 is 15 amino acids. Germline V gene sequence: CDR1 LNHDA, CDR2 SQIVND (reference sequence). The CDR3 loop reads CASSAVDGGNTEAFF. The CDR3 DNA sequence: TGTGCCAGTAGTGCGGTCGACGGGGGGAACACTGAAGCTTTCTTT.

The V call is TRBV6-6, the J call TRBJ1-4; 9 bases fit TRBD1. The junction had 11 bases not matched to a gene; V was cut back by 5 bases and J by 4 bases. CDR3 size: 17 residues. Germline V CDR1 and CDR2: MNHNY, SVGAGI (reference sequence). The CDR3 region is CASSRSRTGASNEKLFF. CDR3 nucleotides: TGTGCCAGCAGTCGATCCCGGACAGGGGCAAGTAATGAAAAACTGTTTTTT.